Here is one T cell receptor (beta chain) with its context. This record comes from a study of shared clonotypes between healthy human individuals. All donors were Caucasian adults living in Nashville, Tennessee. TCRdb's table, derived via immunoSEQ multiplex PCR, lists solely in-frame clones and lacks some. The sample holds some 530,000 clones, around four fifths seen once. V was cut by 5 bases and J by 2 bases, with 6 bases left in between. The CDR3 spans 11 residues. Germline CDR1 is DFQATT and CDR2 is SNEGSKA (reference sequence). The sample consisted of PBMCs. The chain carries TRBV20-1 and TRBJ1-1; D is ambiguous. This clonotype originated in a woman in her thirties or forties in good health. Some clones in this sample may be carry-over from other donors' samples. CDR3: CSAGFNTEAFF. CDR3 coding DNA: TGCAGTGCTGGTTTTAACACTGAAGCTTTCTTT.